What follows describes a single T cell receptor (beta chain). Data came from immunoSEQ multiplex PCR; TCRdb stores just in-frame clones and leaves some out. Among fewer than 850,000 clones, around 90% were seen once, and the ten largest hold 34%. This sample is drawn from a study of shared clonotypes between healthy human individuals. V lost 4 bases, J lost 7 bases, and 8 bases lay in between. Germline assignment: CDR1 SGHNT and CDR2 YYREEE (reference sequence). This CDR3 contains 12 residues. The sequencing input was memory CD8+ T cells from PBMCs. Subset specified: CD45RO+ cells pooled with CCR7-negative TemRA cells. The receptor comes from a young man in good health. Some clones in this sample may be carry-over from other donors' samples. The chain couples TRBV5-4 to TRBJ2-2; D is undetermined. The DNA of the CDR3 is TGTGCCAGCAGCCCAACACGCGGGGAGCTGTTTTTT. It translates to CASSPTRGELFF.